The clone carrying this TCR beta chain was observed a handful of times. The CDR3 is 14 residues long. The V and J ends lost 7 bases and 5 bases, in that order; junction bases with no gene match: 9. Looked up from germline, CDR1 is MGHDK and CDR2 is SYGVNS. Method: immunoSEQ multiplex PCR; TCRdb's copy keeps in-frame clones and lacks some. The top ten clones hold 0.01% of a sample with hundreds of thousands of clones, more than 75% of them seen once. The data were obtained in a study of shared T cell receptors in the human thymus. These data are also associated with another study on human thymus T cells. From that report: The thymus was resected at corrective cardiac surgery. An apparent bias in V and J gene usage was seen in thymic and blood repertoires. Related work found strong thymic repertoire overlap between unrelated individuals.

This chain connects TRBV25-1 to TRBJ2-3; 7 bases match TRBD2. The clonotype originates from a boy under two years old with a congenital heart defect. The sequencing input was thymocytes. The DNA for the CDR3 is TGTGCCAGCACCCCGGGACTAACCGGAGATACGCAGTATTTT. As protein: CASTPGLTGDTQYF.